This T cell receptor beta chain was retrieved from a study of Ad26.COV2.S vaccination and SARS-CoV-2 variants. Whole-study findings and limits: Participants given vaccine showed non-spike TCR breadth similar to that of placebo recipients. The TCR-based breadth and depth measures might underestimate overall T cell responses.

Concerning this clone itself: The antigen is undetermined.

Sample treatment: around 19 received Ad26.COV2.S at low or high dose, single or two shots; several received placebo; per-sample allocation not given. At day 63 after the first vaccine or placebo injection, samples were drawn. Boston hosted the donor, who was an adult aged 18-55 years. Assay used: immunoSEQ multiplex PCR; TCRdb lists only in-frame clones, some missing. The sample yields around 450,000 clones, 89% seen once. Germline loops: CDR1 SGDLS, CDR2 YYNGEE. V gave up 0 bases and J gave up 6 bases; unmatched junction bases: 1. This CDR3 spans 14 amino acids. This sequence was found in a person aged 18-60 years who received the Ad26.COV2.S COVID-19 vaccine or a placebo. The source was peripheral blood, collected in a trial of Ad26.COV2.S vaccine versus placebo. V usage is TRBV9 and J usage is TRBJ1-1; 11 nucleotides agree with TRBD1. DNA for the CDR3: TGTGCCAGCAGCGTAGGGGGACAGGGGGCTGAAGCTTTCTTT. Amino acid sequence: CASSVGGQGAEAFF. Variable domain in full (rest from reference TRBV9 and TRBJ1-1): DSGVTQTPKHLITATGQRVTLRCSPRSGDLSVYWYQQSLDQGLQFLIQYYNGEERAKGNILERFSAQQFPDLHSELNLSSLELGDSALYFCASSVGGQGAEAFFGQGTRLTVV.